What follows describes a single TCR beta chain. The entry originates in a study of blood T cell repertoires in COVID-19. The ends lost 4 bases at V and 4 bases at J; junction bases unmatched: 14. This CDR3 contains 18 residues. Germline V CDR1 and CDR2: SGHRS, YFSETQ. Clones were sequenced by immunoSEQ multiplex PCR, and TCRdb holds only the in-frame ones, with some missing. This table holds some 10,000 clones, around 90% found once. Input material: peripheral blood. The sequence was collected from a human donor in a cohort sampled during active COVID-19. The rearrangement uses TRBV5-1 and TRBJ1-5; TRBD1 matches at 10 bases. CDR3 coding DNA: TGCGCCAGCAGCCCGAGCCGGGACAGGGGAGGGACAAATCAGCCCCAGCATTTT. Translating gives CASSPSRDRGGTNQPQHF.